One TCR beta chain is described in this entry. Profiled with immunoSEQ multiplex PCR; TCRdb holds only in-frame clones, not every one. The data show about 140,000 clones, more than 75% seen once. This record comes from a study of blood T cell repertoires in COVID-19. Study details: In each case, the material was cDNA or gDNA derived from T cells, B-cell-depleted T cells, or PBMCs.

With 2 bases removed from V and 4 bases from J, the gap between germline ends came to 11 bases. Per the germline V gene, CDR1 is MDHEN and CDR2 is SYDVKM. The CDR3 covers 15 residues. The sample was peripheral blood. This sequence originates from a human donor in a cohort sampled during active COVID-19. The chain combines TRBV28 with TRBJ1-4; D is perhaps TRBD1 (5 bases). The CDR3: CASSLREGLNEKLFF. The CDR3 DNA sequence: TGTGCCAGCAGTTTAAGGGAGGGGCTTAATGAAAAACTGTTTTTT.